The 13 T cell receptor beta chains below come from one sample, sequenced in a study of blood T cell repertoires in COVID-19. The data were produced by immunoSEQ multiplex PCR, yet TCRdb's version contains in-frame clones alone and is incomplete. The sample gives some 350,000 clones, about 90% of which show up once; around 6% is in the top ten. Sequences were obtained from peripheral blood. These receptors all stem from a woman between 45 and 60 years old with COVID-19, enrolled during active disease.

In DNA form, the CDR3 reads TGTGCCAGCAGTTTGGGGCGAACAACGGAGACCCAGTACTTC. Encoded protein: CASSLGRTTETQYF. The gene calls are TRBV28 and TRBJ2-5; perhaps TRBD1 as D (5 bases). Germline V gene sequence: CDR1 MDHEN, CDR2 SYDVKM. Trimming cost V 3 bases and J 5 bases, with 13 bases left between them. The CDR3 has 14 residues.

The V gene is TRBV19, the J gene TRBJ1-5, with D tentatively TRBD1 (5 bases). The germline CDR1 and CDR2 sequences are LNHDA and SQIVND (reference sequence). Trimming took 5 bases from V and 7 from J, leaving 12 bases between them. CDR3 length: 13 residues. This chain's CDR3 is CASSARVDQPQHF. The CDR3 DNA sequence: TGTGCCAGTAGTGCCAGGGTCGACCAGCCCCAGCATTTT.

The CDR3 nucleotides are TGCGCCAGCAGCTTGGATCCTGTCAGGGCAAACTATGGCTACACCTTC. This encodes CASSLDPVRANYGYTF. This rearrangement joins TRBV5-1 to TRBJ1-2, with D possibly being TRBD1 (5 bases). The germline V and J ends were trimmed by 0 bases and 2 bases, with 14 bases remaining between them. The CDR3 loop spans 16 amino acids. Germline CDR1 is SGHRS and CDR2 is YFSETQ.

This clone was picked up one time. The rearrangement uses TRBV12-2 and TRBJ2-7; the table gives TRBD2 as D, unverified against the DNA. TRBV12-2 is a documented pseudogene. CDR3 length: 22 amino acids. CDR3 in amino acids: CASRWGVLSPLAGGRGEYEQYF. In nucleotides, the CDR3 is TGTGCAAGTCGCTGGGGGGTCTTGAGTCCACTAGCGGGAGGGCGGGGAGAATACGAGCAGTACTTC.

The chain links TRBV7-2 to TRBJ1-2, with TRBD1 matching over 7 bases. Per the germline V gene, CDR1 is SGHTA and CDR2 is FQGNSA. CDR3 length: 14 residues. V was pared by 5 bases and J by 7 bases, with 10 bases of the junction left unmatched. The CDR3 spells CASSHSTGLAGYTF. CDR3 in DNA: TGTGCCAGCAGCCACTCGACAGGGTTGGCTGGCTACACCTTC.

This chain uses TRBV27 with TRBJ2-1, with 8 bases that match TRBD2. With V trimmed by 0 bases and J by 4 bases, 2 bases remained unmatched. The CDR3 has 15 residues. Looked up from germline, CDR1 is MNHEY and CDR2 is SMNVEV (reference sequence). CDR3 residues: CASSLSSGSYNEQFF. CDR3 DNA sequence: TGTGCCAGCAGTTTATCGAGCGGGAGTTACAATGAGCAGTTCTTC.

V and J are TRBV4-2 and TRBJ2-3; TRBD2 is a possible D gene (6 bases). The CDR3 spans 18 residues. Per the germline V gene, CDR1 is LGHNA and CDR2 is YNFKEQ. V dropped 0 bases and J dropped 4 bases, with 20 bases sitting between them. The chain's CDR3 is CASSQDRPGVVGPDTQYF. Here the CDR3 DNA reads TGTGCCAGCAGCCAAGACCGACCGGGAGTGGTGGGGCCAGATACGCAGTATTTT.

The rearrangement joins TRBV5-4 to TRBJ2-7; 7 positions agree with TRBD2. The CDR3 totals 15 residues. Germline lookup yields CDR1 SGHNT and CDR2 YYREEE (reference sequence). Unmatched junction bases numbered 9, after V lost 3 bases and J lost 3 bases. The CDR3 region is CASSSMAGDLYEQYF. The CDR3 region has the DNA TGTGCCAGCAGCTCTATGGCGGGGGATCTCTACGAGCAGTACTTC.

CDR3: CASSLRVAASYNEQFF. For the CDR3, the DNA is TGTGCCAGCAGTTTGCGGGTGGCGGCCTCCTACAATGAGCAGTTCTTC. The chain carries TRBV27 and TRBJ2-1; weak D call: TRBD2 (5 bases). Germline V gene sequence: CDR1 MNHEY, CDR2 SMNVEV (reference sequence). This CDR3 region has 16 residues. V was shortened by 3 bases and J by 0 bases, with 12 bases between the two germline ends.

The chain is built from TRBV4-2 and TRBJ2-4; a possible D gene is TRBD2 (6 bases). CDR1 is LGHNA and CDR2 is YNFKEQ in the germline V gene. The CDR3 totals 18 residues. V gave up 1 base and J gave up 0 bases, with 16 bases separating them. DNA for the CDR3: TGTGCCAGCAGCCAAGTATCCGGAGGGAATCTAGCCAAAAACATTCAGTACTTC. Translating gives CASSQVSGGNLAKNIQYF.

As DNA, the CDR3 is TGTGCCACCAGCAGAATTTGGGGTGGTAGCGGGGCCGGGGAGCTGTTTTTT. Protein product: CATSRIWGGSGAGELFF. V and J are TRBV15 and TRBJ2-2, with TRBD2 matching 8 bases. V lost 2 bases, J lost 6 bases, and 11 bases stayed unmatched. Germline V lookup: CDR1 LNHNV, CDR2 YYDKDF (reference sequence). CDR3 length: 17 amino acids.

This clone has just a few counts. V gene TRBV19 combines with J gene TRBJ2-1, with TRBD1 matching 7 bases. Trimming at V came to 3 bases and at J to 14 bases, leaving 13 bases not matched to a gene. Looked up from germline, CDR1 is LNHDA and CDR2 is SQIVND (reference sequence). The CDR3 sequence is 14 residues long. The CDR3 sequence is CASSMGKSWDREFF. The CDR3 nucleotides are TGTGCCAGTAGTATGGGTAAAAGTTGGGACAGAGAGTTCTTC.

The chain uses TRBV19 and TRBJ1-2; 7 nucleotides line up with TRBD1. With 1 base clipped from V and 4 bases from J, the junction kept 9 bases outside the gene matches. The CDR3 contains 16 residues. Per germline, CDR1 LNHDA and CDR2 SQIVND (reference sequence). In nucleotides, the CDR3 is TGTGCCAGTAGTATAGTGCCGGGACAGAAAAGCTATGGCTACACCTTC. Its protein product is CASSIVPGQKSYGYTF. Full variable domain (outside the CDR3, taken from reference TRBV19 and TRBJ1-2): DGGITQSPKYLFRKEGQNVTLSCEQNLNHDAMYWYRQDPGQGLRLIYYSQIVNDFQKGDIAEGYSVSREKKESFPLTVTSAQKNPTAFYLCASSIVPGQKSYGYTFGSGTRLTVV.